These 32 T cell receptor beta chains were all obtained from the same sample, sequenced in a study of blood T cells in healthy people across ages. With a J-beta primer mix and a sample-barcoded 5' primer, a second PCR ran about 7 to 12 cycles. Each CDR3 protein is one row after TCRdb ran MiXCR on the 5' RACE reads. Among 850,000 to 1,300,000 distinct CDR3 sequences listed, less than 50% were seen once. The source material was blood. All receptors come from a woman aged 60-75 years in good health.

V and J are TRBV27 and TRBJ1-1; tentatively, D is TRBD1 (6 bases). V was trimmed by 7 bases and J by 4 bases, leaving 19 bases between them. Germline assignment: CDR1 MNHEY and CDR2 SMNVEV (reference sequence). The CDR3 loop spans 15 amino acids. The CDR3 here is CASNTQRRGTTEAFF. The CDR3 region has the DNA TGTGCCAGCAATACTCAAAGAAGGGGGACCACTGAAGCTTTCTTT.

This chain connects TRBV5-1 to TRBJ2-5; D is unresolved. V lost 4 bases, J lost 2 bases, and 15 bases lay in between. The CDR3 sequence is 15 residues long. Germline CDR1 reads SGHRS; CDR2 reads YFSETQ. CDR3 nucleotides: TGCGCCAGCAGCCCCTTCGTTGGGGATCAAGAGACCCAGTACTTC. Translating gives CASSPFVGDQETQYF.

This clonotype was found a few times. V is TRBV24-1 and J is TRBJ2-6, with no clear D. Per the germline V gene, CDR1 is KGHDR and CDR2 is SFDVKD. The CDR3 covers 16 residues. V dropped 4 bases and J dropped 0 bases, with 9 bases sitting between them. In DNA, the CDR3 is TGTGCCACCAGTGACCCACTGAGCTCTGGGGCCAACGTCCTGACTTTC. It translates to CATSDPLSSGANVLTF.

The rearrangement joins TRBV25-1 to TRBJ2-4; TRBD2 matches at 10 bases. The tail of the sequence fits TRBJ2-7 better, so the J call may be wrong. Germline values: CDR1 MGHDK, CDR2 SYGVNS. The CDR3 sequence is 15 residues long. CDR3 amino acids: CASSESGRANYEQYF. CDR3 in DNA: TGTGCCAGCAGTGAGAGCGGGAGGGCCAACTACGAGCAGTACTTC.

A remark on this clonotype: A read error may account for a junction end that differs from germline. V gene TRBV24-1 combines with J gene TRBJ2-7; 13 bases align to TRBD2. The CDR3 covers 19 residues. Per the germline V gene, CDR1 is KGHDR and CDR2 is SFDVKD. CDR3 sequence reads: CVTSDNRGLAGESSYEQYF. DNA of the CDR3: TGTGTCACCAGTGATAATAGAGGACTAGCGGGAGAGTCCTCCTACGAGCAGTACTTC.

In its sample, this clonotype was seen once. Here the CDR3 DNA reads TGTGCCAGCAGTGTAAGTGAGAGGATCAATGAGCAGTTCTTC. Amino acid sequence: CASSVSERINEQFF. The chain is built from TRBV2 and TRBJ2-1; the D is unclear. The germline V gene encodes CDR1 SNHLY and CDR2 FYNNEI. With 4 bases removed from V and 6 bases from J, the gap between germline ends came to 13 bases. The CDR3 is made up of 14 amino acids.

The rearrangement joins TRBV9 to TRBJ1-1; a weak D match, TRBD1 (6 bases). The germline V gene has CDR1 SGDLS and CDR2 YYNGEE. This CDR3 has 14 amino acids. Trimming pared 3 bases from V and 3 bases from J, leaving 12 bases between. The CDR3 region is CASSAGHRDTEAFF. As DNA, the CDR3 is TGTGCCAGCAGCGCGGGACACCGGGACACTGAAGCTTTCTTT.

V and J are TRBV20-1 and TRBJ2-1, with 7 bases matching TRBD1. The CDR3 length is 15 residues. The germline gives CDR1 DFQATT, CDR2 SNEGSKA (reference sequence). V shed 6 bases, J shed 2 bases, and the junction held 10 bases outside the gene matches. DNA for the CDR3: TGCAGTGCGCCTCCCCAAGACAGGGCCTACAATGAGCAGTTCTTC. Protein sequence: CSAPPQDRAYNEQFF.

This clonotype was detected a few times. The chain is built from TRBV4-2 and TRBJ1-4; a possible D gene is TRBD1 (6 bases). Trimming took off 4 bases at V and 6 bases at J, with 15 bases between the two ends. CDR1 and CDR2 (germline): LGHNA, YNFKEQ. The CDR3 extends over 15 amino acids. This chain's CDR3 is CASSPRGRADEKLFF. CDR3 coding DNA: TGTGCCAGCAGCCCGAGGGGGAGGGCGGATGAAAAACTGTTTTTT.

This rearrangement joins TRBV7-2 to TRBJ2-7; the match to TRBD1 covers 10 bases. The germline V gene encodes CDR1 SGHTA and CDR2 FQGNSA. With 3 bases clipped from V and 7 bases from J, the junction kept 9 bases outside the gene matches. This CDR3 contains 15 residues. The CDR3 here is CASSFDGTGVLEQYF. The CDR3 bases are TGTGCCAGCAGCTTTGACGGGACAGGGGTTCTTGAGCAGTACTTC.

The chain combines TRBV9 with TRBJ1-2; no clear D. V was trimmed by 4 bases and J by 4 bases, leaving 8 bases between them. Germline values: CDR1 SGDLS, CDR2 YYNGEE. CDR3 length: 12 amino acids. The CDR3 DNA reads TGTGCCAGCAGCTCTGCGGGCTATGGCTACACCTTC. It specifies CASSSAGYGYTF.

This clonotype was detected only once. J is TRBJ2-7 and V is TRBV6-5, with 10 bases matching TRBD1. Losses at the gene ends were 1 base for V and 7 bases for J; bases not matched to a gene: 7. CDR3 length: 15 residues. From germline, CDR1 is MNHEY and CDR2 SVGAGI. The DNA for the CDR3 is TGTGCCAGCAGTTACTTTCGACAGGGGGCTGGAGAGCAGTACTTC. Encoded protein: CASSYFRQGAGEQYF.

The chain couples TRBV6-2 or TRBV6-3 to TRBJ2-3; 13 nucleotides align to TRBD2. The CDR3 is made up of 18 amino acids. The germline V gene has CDR1 MNHEY and CDR2 SVGEGT. V lost 4 bases and J lost 1; bases outside the gene matches: 8. This CDR3 is CASSSTTSGRRRTDTQYF. CDR3 DNA: TGTGCCAGCAGTTCCACGACTAGCGGGAGGCGCCGCACAGATACGCAGTATTTT.

The V gene is TRBV5-1, the J gene TRBJ2-4, with D perhaps TRBD2 (6 bases). Germline values: CDR1 SGHRS, CDR2 YFSETQ. Trimming took 6 bases from V and 15 from J, leaving 31 bases between them. The CDR3 sequence is 16 residues long. The CDR3 DNA is TGCGCCAGCACCCCTTTGGGCGGGACGAACACCGGGGAGCTGTACTTC. It specifies CASTPLGGTNTGELYF.

A single count supports this clonotype. The junction and the germline gene differ at one end; a read error may be behind it. The genes are TRBV15 and TRBJ1-5; unclear D gene. CDR1 and CDR2 (germline): LNHNV, YYDKDF (reference sequence). The CDR3 totals 15 residues. CDR3 DNA sequence: TGTGCCACCGGCAGAGATCTGGGAAGCAATCAGCCCCAGCATTTT. This sequence encodes CATGRDLGSNQPQHF.

The rearrangement joins TRBV6-2 or TRBV6-3 to TRBJ2-3; 15 bases are a match to TRBD2. Germline V gives CDR1 MNHEY, CDR2 SVGEGT. Unmatched junction bases numbered 6, after V lost 8 bases and J lost 6 bases. The CDR3 has 15 residues. The CDR3 DNA is TGTGCCAGCCAAAGCGGGACTAGCGGGAGGGATACGCAGTATTTT. Translating it yields CASQSGTSGRDTQYF.

This clonotype came up many times. This sequence joins TRBV4-1 and TRBJ2-3, with TRBD2 matching 7 bases. Germline V gives CDR1 MGHRA, CDR2 YSYEKL. V lost 1 base to trimming and J lost 3 bases; unmatched junction nucleotides: 1. The CDR3 loop spans 14 amino acids. CDR3 in DNA: TGCGCCAGCAGCCAAGCTAGCGGAACAGATACGCAGTATTTT. Amino acid sequence: CASSQASGTDTQYF.

The chain couples TRBV24-1 to TRBJ2-3, with 8 bases identical to TRBD2. The CDR3 runs 15 residues. Germline trimming cut 6 bases from V and 6 bases from J; bases unmatched to any gene: 10. Germline assignment: CDR1 KGHDR and CDR2 SFDVKD. The CDR3 region is CATSHSGIHADTQYF. DNA for the CDR3: TGTGCCACCAGTCATAGCGGGATCCACGCGGATACGCAGTATTTT.

This clonotype has more than one count but fewer than ten. V gene TRBV18 combines with J gene TRBJ2-7; 9 bases are shared with TRBD1. There are 16 residues in the CDR3. Unmatched junction bases numbered 11, after V lost 2 bases and J lost 6 bases. Germline loops: CDR1 KGHSH, CDR2 LQKENI. The CDR3 DNA reads as TGTGCCAGCTCACCAGGCAGGGACAGGGTCACATCCGAGCAGTACTTC. It encodes CASSPGRDRVTSEQYF.

J is TRBJ2-3 and V is TRBV27, with 9 bases that match TRBD2. The CDR3 spans 16 residues. The germline V gene has CDR1 MNHEY and CDR2 SMNVEV (reference sequence). Unmatched junction bases numbered 13, after V lost 7 bases and J lost 5 bases. The CDR3 sequence: CASTPGGGRVRDTQYF. The CDR3 DNA sequence: TGTGCCAGCACCCCCGGTGGCGGGAGGGTTAGAGATACGCAGTATTTT.

The chain has TRBV28 and TRBJ2-5; maybe TRBD2 (6 bases). CDR3 length equals 13 residues. Trimming removed 6 bases from V and 7 bases from J, with 15 bases in between. Per germline, CDR1 MDHEN and CDR2 SYDVKM. CDR3 DNA: TGTGCCAGCAGACCGGGACTGTCCGGGACCCAGTACTTC. Translation gives CASRPGLSGTQYF.

The chain is built from TRBV18 and TRBJ2-7, with D possibly matching TRBD1 (5 bases). In germline, CDR1 is KGHSH, CDR2 LQKENI. V was cut by 3 bases and J by 6 bases, with 12 bases left in between. The CDR3 runs 13 residues. For the CDR3, the DNA is TGTGCCAGCTCACCCCGCAGGGAAGGCGAGCAGTACTTC. Protein sequence: CASSPRREGEQYF.

The rearrangement links TRBV6-2 or TRBV6-3 to TRBJ1-1, with a possible D match to TRBD1 (5 bases). The CDR3 has 14 residues. Trimming pared 7 bases from V and 0 bases from J, leaving 12 bases between. The V gene's germline CDR1 is MNHEY and CDR2 SVGEGT. This CDR3 is CASTKQAMNTEAFF. The CDR3 DNA reads TGTGCCAGCACCAAACAGGCCATGAACACTGAAGCTTTCTTT.

The rearrangement links TRBV9 to TRBJ2-5; 12 positions agree with TRBD1. Germline lookup yields CDR1 SGDLS and CDR2 YYNGEE. Germline trimming cut 4 bases from V and 1 base from J; bases unmatched to any gene: 2. The CDR3 covers 15 residues. The chain's CDR3 is CASSMGQGAQETQYF. The CDR3 DNA is TGTGCCAGCAGCATGGGACAGGGGGCCCAAGAGACCCAGTACTTC.

J is TRBJ2-7 and V is TRBV14; TRBD2 agrees at 10 bases. Germline loops: CDR1 SGHDN, CDR2 FVKESK. J lost 1 base, V lost 2 bases, and 2 bases had no gene match. The CDR3 totals 15 residues. CDR3 residues: CASSQTSGKSYEQYF. The CDR3 bases are TGTGCCAGCAGCCAAACTAGCGGGAAGTCCTACGAGCAGTACTTC.

V usage is TRBV28 and J usage is TRBJ2-3; 7 bases map to TRBD2. In germline, CDR1 is MDHEN, CDR2 SYDVKM. With V trimmed by 10 bases and J by 5 bases, 12 bases remained unmatched. CDR3 size: 14 residues. The DNA for the CDR3 is TGTGCCACCTCTTTAGCGGGTCAGGGAGATACGCAGTATTTT. Its translation: CATSLAGQGDTQYF.

This clonotype was counted between two and nine times. As DNA, the CDR3 is TGTGCCAGCAGCTTAGGTCGGGTATTCACTGAAGCTTTCTTT. It codes for CASSLGRVFTEAFF. The chain links TRBV7-2 to TRBJ1-1; D remains unclear. The germline V gene has CDR1 SGHTA and CDR2 FQGNSA. The CDR3 contains 14 residues. Trimming shortened V by 1 base and J by 4 bases, and 10 bases separated the two germline ends.

This chain links TRBV7-2 with TRBJ2-1; maybe TRBD2 (6 bases). V was clipped by 4 bases and J by 8 bases, with 15 bases between them. Germline V CDR1 and CDR2: SGHTA, FQGNSA. This CDR3 has 14 amino acids. The chain's CDR3 is CASSSYGTYDEQFF. The CDR3 DNA sequence: TGTGCCAGCAGCTCCTACGGGACTTACGATGAGCAGTTCTTC.

The chain links TRBV27 to TRBJ2-6; D is uncertain. The CDR3 runs 16 residues. V lost 6 bases, J lost 0 bases, and 12 bases lay in between. The germline CDR1 and CDR2 sequences are MNHEY and SMNVEV (reference sequence). In DNA form, the CDR3 reads TGTGCCAGCAGCTACCTGGTGGCCTCTGGGGCCAACGTCCTGACTTTC. It translates to CASSYLVASGANVLTF. The variable domain in full, with the rest retrieved from reference TRBV27 and TRBJ2-6, is EAQVTQNPRYLITVTGKKLTVTCSQNMNHEYMSWYRQDPGLGLRQIYYSMNVEVTDKGDVPEGYKVSRKEKRNFPLILESPSPNQTSLYFCASSYLVASGANVLTFGAGSRLTVL.

The genes are TRBV7-9 and TRBJ2-1; 9 positions agree with TRBD2. CDR3 length: 16 residues. Germline loops: CDR1 SEHNR, CDR2 FQNEAQ (reference sequence). Trimming cost V 0 bases and J 4 bases; bases outside gene matches: 4. This CDR3 is CASSLAQREAYNEQFF. CDR3 DNA: TGTGCCAGCAGCTTAGCGCAGCGGGAGGCTTACAATGAGCAGTTCTTC.

This rearrangement joins TRBV14 to TRBJ2-1, with 8 positions matching TRBD1. The CDR3 length is 16 residues. The germline gives CDR1 SGHDN, CDR2 FVKESK. The ends lost 2 bases at V and 5 bases at J; junction bases unmatched: 8. The CDR3 nucleotides are TGTGCCAGCAGCCAACCCAGGACAGGGTGGGACAATGAGCAGTTCTTC. This sequence encodes CASSQPRTGWDNEQFF.

To note about this clonotype: This may arise from a read error, as a much more abundant clone is one base away. This chain links TRBV27 with TRBJ1-2; D possibly corresponds to TRBD1 (5 bases). Germline CDR1 is MNHEY and CDR2 is SMNVEV (reference sequence). The CDR3 contains 14 residues. Trimming removed 5 bases from V and 9 bases from J, with 19 bases in between. CDR3: CASSVDGFPGRYTF. The CDR3 DNA follows: TGTGCCAGCAGTGTAGACGGTTTCCCGGGGCGCTACACCTTC.